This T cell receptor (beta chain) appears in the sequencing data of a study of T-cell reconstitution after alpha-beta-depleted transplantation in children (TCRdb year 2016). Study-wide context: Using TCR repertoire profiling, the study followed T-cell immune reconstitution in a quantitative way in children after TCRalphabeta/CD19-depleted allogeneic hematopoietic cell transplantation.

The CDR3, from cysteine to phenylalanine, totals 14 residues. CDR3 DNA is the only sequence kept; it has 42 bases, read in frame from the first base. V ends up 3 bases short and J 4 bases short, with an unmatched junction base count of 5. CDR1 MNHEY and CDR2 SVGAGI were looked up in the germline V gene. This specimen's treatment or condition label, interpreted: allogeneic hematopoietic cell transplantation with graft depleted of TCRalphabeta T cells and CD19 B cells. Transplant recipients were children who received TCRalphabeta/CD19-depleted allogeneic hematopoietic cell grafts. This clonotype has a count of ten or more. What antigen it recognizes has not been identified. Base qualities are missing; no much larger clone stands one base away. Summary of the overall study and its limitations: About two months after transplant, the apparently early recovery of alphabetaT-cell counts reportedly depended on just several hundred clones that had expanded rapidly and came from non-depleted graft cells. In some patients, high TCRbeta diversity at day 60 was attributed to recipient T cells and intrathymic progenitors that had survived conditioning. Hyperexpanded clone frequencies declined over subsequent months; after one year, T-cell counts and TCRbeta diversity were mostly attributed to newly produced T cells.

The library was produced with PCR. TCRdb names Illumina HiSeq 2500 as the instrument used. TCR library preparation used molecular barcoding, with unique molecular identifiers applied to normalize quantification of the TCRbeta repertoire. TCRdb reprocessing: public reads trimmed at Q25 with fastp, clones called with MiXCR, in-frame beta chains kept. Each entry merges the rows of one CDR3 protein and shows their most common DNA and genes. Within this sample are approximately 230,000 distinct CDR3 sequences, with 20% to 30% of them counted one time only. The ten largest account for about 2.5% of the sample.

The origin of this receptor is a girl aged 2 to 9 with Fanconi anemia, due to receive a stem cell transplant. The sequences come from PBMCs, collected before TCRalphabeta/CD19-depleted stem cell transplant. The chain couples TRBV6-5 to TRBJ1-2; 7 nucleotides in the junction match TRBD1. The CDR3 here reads CASSYLDRRYGYTF. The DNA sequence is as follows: TGTGCCAGCAGTTATTTGGACAGGCGCTATGGCTACACCTTC.